Given below is one T cell receptor (beta chain) in context. The antigen is unknown. The source of the sample is a study of T cell responses to AZD1222 COVID-19 vaccine. Across the whole study: Recipients boosted at about 4 weeks or about 12 weeks are pooled.

V shed 4 bases and J shed 0 bases, with 10 bases lying between them. This CDR3 has 15 amino acids. CDR1 is WSHSY, CDR2 SAAADI, per germline. Produced via immunoSEQ multiplex PCR; TCRdb's table is partial and in-frame only. The repertoire consists of under 130,000 clones, with 88% occurring once and the leading ten covering roughly 2.6%. General observations from the study: Spike-specific TCR depth and breadth grew after two AZD1222 doses. Spike was spanned by vaccine-associated CD4 TCRs, which were dominant at 160-218 and 743-854. The study sampled repertoires only after the peak T cell response.

This receptor was obtained from an adult in good health. The sample in question was peripheral blood, obtained on day 0 of AZD1222 vaccination. V is TRBV10-2 and J is TRBJ1-5; D ambiguous. CDR3 DNA: TGCGCCAGCAGTGTCTTTTTCGATAGCAATCAGCCCCAGCATTTT. Translation gives CASSVFFDSNQPQHF.